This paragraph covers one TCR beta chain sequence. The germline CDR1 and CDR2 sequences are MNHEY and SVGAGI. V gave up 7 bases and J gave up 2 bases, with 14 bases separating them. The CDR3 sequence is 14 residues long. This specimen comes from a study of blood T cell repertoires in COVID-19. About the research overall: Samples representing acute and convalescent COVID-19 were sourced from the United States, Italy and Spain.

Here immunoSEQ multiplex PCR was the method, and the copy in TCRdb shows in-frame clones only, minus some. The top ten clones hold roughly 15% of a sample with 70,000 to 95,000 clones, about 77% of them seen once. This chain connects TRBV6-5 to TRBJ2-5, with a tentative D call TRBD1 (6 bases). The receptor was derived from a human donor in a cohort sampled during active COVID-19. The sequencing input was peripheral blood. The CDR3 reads CASNRRTAQETQYF. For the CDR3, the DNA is TGTGCCAGCAACCGTCGGACAGCTCAAGAGACCCAGTACTTC.